This TCR beta chain was retrieved from a study of cytomegalovirus exposure and HLA in healthy donors. Remarks on this clone: What it binds is not known.

Overall study results and limits: Differences between HLA loci emerged in a later analysis of TCR association rates, with DRB1 most and HLA-C fewest. With later analysis, a missense DCLRE1C variant became linked to TCR beta V- and J-gene trimming. An Asian-associated ancestry cluster reportedly showed fewer N-insertions than the approximately 620-donor mean in a later analysis.

The PCR used 60 Vbeta and 13 Jbeta primers. As originally analysed: As a later analysis found, there were approximately 80 million unique TCR beta chains, of which roughly 11 million were shared. Only in-frame clones appear in the TCRdb table, and some are missing; sequencing was by immunoSEQ multiplex PCR. D and trimming come from the DNA, and the V and J calls and clone size come from that table. The repertoire holds tens of thousands of clones, with roughly four fifths as singletons. The length of the CDR3 is 14 residues. Germline V gene data show CDR1 as MNHEY and CDR2 as SVGAGI. The V end lost 0 bases, the J end lost 6 bases, and 9 bases lay between the germline ends.

The sample consisted of PBMCs. The clonotype was recovered from a woman in her 30s in good health and CMV-seropositive. V gene TRBV6-5 combines with J gene TRBJ1-5, with a tentative D call TRBD1 (5 bases). CDR3 protein: CASSYSGARQPQHF. As DNA, the CDR3 is TGTGCCAGCAGTTACTCAGGGGCGCGTCAGCCCCAGCATTTT.